The T cell receptor beta chain under discussion was sequenced for a study of T cell repertoires and Cas9 in healthy adults. Per the germline V gene, CDR1 is SGHAT and CDR2 is FQNNGV. The CDR3 length is 15 residues. Unmatched junction bases numbered 8, after V lost 5 bases and J lost 7 bases. Profiling relied on immunoSEQ multiplex PCR, and the TCRdb table lists in-frame clones only, not all of them. In the table there are approximately 200 clones, just over 85% of which are singletons. Study-wide results and limits: SpCas9-reactive regulatory T cells reportedly mitigated SpCas9-reactive effector T cells in vitro.

The chain recombines TRBV11-2 with TRBJ2-3; 11 bases map to TRBD2. The receptor comes from a human donor in good health. Material: SpCas9-reactive Tregs (CD4+, CD25+, CD127-, CD137+, CD154-) from PBMCs; culture status not recorded. In nucleotides, the CDR3 is TGTGCCAGCAGCCCGAGACTAGCGGGGTATCATACGCAGTATTTT. As protein: CASSPRLAGYHTQYF.